This T cell receptor (beta chain) emerged from a study of blood T cells in healthy people across ages. Whole-study results and caveats: Any changes in expanded clonotypes were possibly confounded, as donor CMV status remained unknown.

Together with a sample-barcoded 5' primer, a J-beta primer mix was included in a second PCR lasting about 6 to 12 cycles. A single record per CDR3 protein comes from TCRdb applying MiXCR to the 5' RACE reads. In the table there are roughly 800,000 distinct CDR3 sequences, around a quarter of which are singletons. This clonotype appeared once. Its target is unknown. Trimming removed 0 bases from V and 4 bases from J, with 12 bases in between. The germline CDR1 and CDR2 sequences are ENHRY and SYGVKD. The CDR3 contains 15 residues. In addition, the sample was reused for a study of T cells of mothers and their children. That work contributes: Biologically related mothers and children overlapped slightly more than unrelated pairs, a non-significant difference.

This receptor was identified in a boy between 10 and 17 years old in good health. The chain is built from TRBV10-3 and TRBJ1-2; D gene ambiguous. The sequencing sample was made of blood. The CDR3 here is CAISESMVWFYGYTF. Written as DNA, the CDR3 is TGTGCCATCAGTGAGTCGATGGTTTGGTTCTATGGCTACACCTTC.